The source of this TCR beta chain is a study of T-cell memory formation after mild COVID-19. Notes on the study in general: Chiefly within CM and EM were the contracting CD4+ clones; CD8+ ones were within EMRA. Clones from the second wave (peaking day 37) had unconfirmed SARS-CoV-2 specificity.

CDR1 is ENHRY and CDR2 is SYGVKD in the germline V gene. Trimming at V came to 2 bases and at J to 9 bases, leaving 7 bases not matched to a gene. This CDR3 contains 13 residues. This clonotype was observed at least ten times. The antigen remains undetermined. TCR alpha and TCR beta cDNA libraries carrying sample barcodes and UMIs came from 5'RACE with constant-segment primers. TCRdb itself ran the 5' RACE reads through MiXCR, one entry per CDR3 protein. The sample carries approximately 60,000 distinct CDR3 sequences, more than 8% recorded once. The specimen was PBMCs or a T cell subset sorted from them (not recorded which). This chain uses TRBV10-3 with TRBJ2-7; 7 positions match TRBD1. The receptor's source is a man aged 18 to 29 who had mild COVID-19 (a few samples of this study predate the infection). Cell type and time point are not known. CDR3 in amino acids: CAISERGQDGQYV. The CDR3 DNA reads TGTGCCATCAGTGAGAGGGGGCAGGATGGGCAGTACGTC.